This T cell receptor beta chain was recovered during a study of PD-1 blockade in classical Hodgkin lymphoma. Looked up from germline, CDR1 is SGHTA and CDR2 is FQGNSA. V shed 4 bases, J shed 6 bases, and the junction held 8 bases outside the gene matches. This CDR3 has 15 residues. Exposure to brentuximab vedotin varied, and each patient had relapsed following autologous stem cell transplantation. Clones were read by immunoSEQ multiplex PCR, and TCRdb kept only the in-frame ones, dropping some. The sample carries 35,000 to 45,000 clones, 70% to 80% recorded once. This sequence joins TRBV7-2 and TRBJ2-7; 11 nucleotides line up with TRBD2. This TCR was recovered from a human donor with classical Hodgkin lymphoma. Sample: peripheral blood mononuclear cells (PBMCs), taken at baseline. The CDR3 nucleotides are TGTGCCAGCAGCTCACCGGGACTAGCGGCGACCGAGCAGTACTTC. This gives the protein CASSSPGLAATEQYF.